Presented here are 17 T cell receptor beta chains from one specimen sequenced in a study of blood T cell repertoires in COVID-19. Data came from immunoSEQ multiplex PCR; TCRdb stores just in-frame clones and leaves some out. The profile shows around 180,000 clones, approximately 85% of them singletons. Sequenced sample: peripheral blood. All receptors derive from a human donor with active or convalescent COVID-19. The donor label of this sample is uncertain.

The chain uses TRBV7-9 and TRBJ2-7; 9 bases are a match to TRBD1. The germline V gene encodes CDR1 SEHNR and CDR2 FQNEAQ (reference sequence). V lost 3 bases and J lost 6; bases outside the gene matches: 3. This CDR3 spans 13 amino acids. CDR3 region: CASSLGQGGEQYF. The CDR3 DNA reads TGTGCCAGCAGCTTGGGACAGGGCGGCGAGCAGTACTTC.

This clone was counted between two and nine times. The gene calls are TRBV24-1 and TRBJ2-1; TRBD1 is a possible D gene (6 bases). CDR1 and CDR2 (germline): KGHDR, SFDVKD. The CDR3 is 14 residues long. V lost 7 bases, J lost 6 bases, and 15 bases lay in between. The CDR3 DNA follows: TGTGCCACCAGCAGGGGTAAGAGTCGCAATGAGCAGTTCTTC. Its translation: CATSRGKSRNEQFF.

The J gene is TRBJ2-2, the V gene TRBV24-1; D possibly corresponds to TRBD1 (5 bases). The V end lost 2 bases, the J end lost 6 bases, and 9 bases lay between the germline ends. This CDR3 is built from 14 residues. CDR1 and CDR2 (germline): KGHDR, SFDVKD. CDR3 sequence reads: CATSDSRDAGELFF. CDR3 nucleotides: TGTGCCACCAGTGATTCCAGGGATGCCGGGGAGCTGTTTTTT.

This rearrangement joins TRBV11-3 to TRBJ2-7; tentatively, D is TRBD1 (5 bases). The V gene's germline CDR1 is SGHNT and CDR2 YENEEA. The CDR3 is 13 amino acids. Trimming took off 2 bases at V and 2 bases at J, with 7 bases between the two ends. The DNA for the CDR3 is TGTGCCAGCAGCTTAAGACAGACCTACGAGCAGTACTTC. Amino acids: CASSLRQTYEQYF.

The chain is built from TRBV19 and TRBJ2-5, with D perhaps matching TRBD2 (6 bases). There are 15 residues in the CDR3. V lost 5 bases to trimming and J lost 5 bases, with 18 bases between them. Germline CDR1 is LNHDA and CDR2 is SQIVND (reference sequence). CDR3 loop: CASSPPWRDGETQYF. The CDR3 DNA follows: TGTGCCAGTAGTCCCCCATGGCGGGATGGTGAGACCCAGTACTTC.

The rearrangement joins TRBV3-1 (or the pseudogene TRBV3-2) to TRBJ2-4, with 10 bases identical to TRBD2. The trim removed 5 bases at V and 13 bases at J, leaving 14 bases unmatched. The CDR3 is 15 residues long. From germline, CDR1 is LGHDT and CDR2 YNNKEL (reference sequence). The CDR3 nucleotides read TGTGCCAGCAGCACTCAGCGGGGGGGCGGACCCCCACAGTACTTC. Protein sequence: CASSTQRGGGPPQYF.

CDR3 coding DNA: TGTGCCAGCAGTTTCATTTCAGGGTTCGGAAACACCATATATTTT. It codes for CASSFISGFGNTIYF. The J gene is TRBJ1-3, the V gene TRBV28; TRBD1 might be the D (5 bases). Trimming left V 3 bases short and J 4 bases short, with 13 bases between. The CDR3 is 15 residues long. Germline CDR1 is MDHEN and CDR2 is SYDVKM.

This chain links TRBV12-3 or TRBV12-4 with TRBJ2-2; D remains ambiguous. This CDR3 has 13 residues. Trimming took 6 bases from V and 4 from J, leaving 9 bases between them. CDR3 sequence reads: CASSLRTTGELFF. The CDR3 DNA reads TGTGCCAGCAGCCTCAGAACCACCGGGGAGCTGTTTTTT.

CDR3 DNA sequence: TGTGCCAGTAGCCGTCAGGGTATCGACACTGAAGCTTTCTTT. It specifies CASSRQGIDTEAFF. The rearrangement links TRBV19 to TRBJ1-1; possible D gene TRBD1, 5 bases. V was pared by 6 bases and J by 3 bases, with 14 bases between. CDR3 length: 14 amino acids. Germline loops: CDR1 LNHDA, CDR2 SQIVND (reference sequence).

The chain uses TRBV7-9 and TRBJ1-5, with D tentatively TRBD1 (5 bases). The CDR3 totals 13 residues. The V gene's germline CDR1 is SEHNR and CDR2 FQNEAQ (reference sequence). The V end was cut by 5 bases, the J end by 3 bases, with 8 bases between. CDR3 residues: CASSRDFNQPQHF. Here the CDR3 DNA reads TGTGCCAGCAGCCGGGACTTCAATCAGCCCCAGCATTTT. Full variable domain (remainder filled in from reference TRBV7-9 and TRBJ1-5): DTGVSQNPRHKITKRGQNVTFRCDPISEHNRLYWYRQTLGQGPEFLTYFQNEAQLEKSRLLSDRFSAERPKGSFSTLEIQRTEQGDSAMYLCASSRDFNQPQHFGDGTRLSIL.

This clone was found a few times. V usage is TRBV7-2 and J usage is TRBJ1-2; 7 bases map to TRBD1. V shed 5 bases, J shed 7 bases, and the junction held 10 bases outside the gene matches. Germline lookup yields CDR1 SGHTA and CDR2 FQGNSA. This CDR3 spans 14 amino acids. CDR3 amino acids: CASSLKRQGSGYTF. The CDR3 region has the DNA TGTGCCAGCAGCCTCAAGCGACAGGGAAGTGGCTACACCTTC. The full variable domain, rest sourced from reference TRBV7-2 and TRBJ1-2, is GAGVSQSPSNKVTEKGKDVELRCDPISGHTALYWYRQSLGQGLEFLIYFQGNSAPDKSGLPSDRFSAERTGGSVSTLTIQRTQQEDSAVYLCASSLKRQGSGYTFGSGTRLTVV.

The chain employs TRBV11-2 and TRBJ2-1, with 10 bases aligning to TRBD1. Germline V CDR1 and CDR2: SGHAT, FQNNGV. Trimming removed 4 bases from V and 9 bases from J; junction bases left unmatched: 9. The CDR3 is made up of 15 amino acids. In nucleotides, the CDR3 is TGTGCCAGCAGCTCCCCGGGACAGGGGTACTTTGAGCAGTTCTTC. It is translated as CASSSPGQGYFEQFF.

The genes are TRBV5-1 and TRBJ2-1, with 8 bases fitting TRBD2. J was trimmed by 7 bases and V by 2 bases; bases with no gene match: 11. Germline-derived CDR1 and CDR2 are SGHRS and YFSETQ. The CDR3 length is 16 residues. The CDR3 sequence is CASSFSSSGRVNEQFF. CDR3 sequence (DNA): TGCGCCAGCAGCTTCTCGTCCAGCGGGAGAGTTAATGAGCAGTTCTTC.

Turning to this clone: The limits of the CDR3 on the DNA are not certain, so only TCRdb's listed CDR3 is given. This chain uses TRBV30 with TRBJ2-7; no check of the table's D call, TRBD2, against the DNA was made. The CDR3 sequence runs 12 residues, both termini included. Germline V gives CDR1 GTSNPN, CDR2 SVGIG (reference sequence). This chain's CDR3 is CAWSVLLYEQYF.

With regard to this clone: The same CDR3 arises from other DNA sequences in this sample as well. This sequence joins TRBV5-1 and TRBJ2-1; D is possibly TRBD1 (6 bases). There are 15 residues in the CDR3. V was clipped by 4 bases and J by 1 base, with 12 bases between them. The germline V gene encodes CDR1 SGHRS and CDR2 YFSETQ. Here the CDR3 reads CASSLTGQSYNEQFF. In nucleotides, the CDR3 is TGCGCCAGCAGCCTGACAGGTCAGTCCTACAATGAGCAGTTCTTC.

This rearrangement joins TRBV3-1 (or the pseudogene TRBV3-2) to TRBJ2-1; TRBD2 matches 9 bases. Trimming took 8 bases from V and 5 from J; bases not matched to a gene: 10. The germline gives CDR1 LGHDT, CDR2 YNNKEL (reference sequence). The CDR3 is made up of 15 amino acids. The CDR3 reads CASELAGGPNNEQFF. The CDR3 region has the DNA TGTGCCAGCGAGTTGGCGGGAGGGCCCAACAATGAGCAGTTCTTC.

The V call is TRBV5-1, the J call TRBJ1-2; 8 bases agree with TRBD1. CDR1 is SGHRS, CDR2 YFSETQ, per germline. This CDR3 is 15 amino acids long. V trimming: 4 bases; J trimming: 10 bases; junction bases outside the gene matches: 15. Here the CDR3 reads CASSPGDQGALSYTF. In nucleotides, the CDR3 is TGCGCCAGCAGCCCCGGGGACCAGGGGGCGCTTTCCTACACCTTC.